This entry is about one TCR beta chain. Its target is unknown. Only in-frame clones appear in the TCRdb table, and some are missing; sequencing was by immunoSEQ multiplex PCR. The sample includes tens of thousands of clones, about 75% of them seen just once. The data were taken from a study of a mutant IDH1 vaccine in newly diagnosed glioma. Study background: First vaccine doses came 4-6 weeks after radiotherapy alone, or with temozolomide cycles. Patients arrived already treated with radiotherapy, temozolomide, or both, most having had both.

Whole-study results and caveats: Vaccination elicited immune responses in roughly 93% of patients. Any relationship between pseudoprogression and changes in top peripheral T cell clonotypes seemed absent.

The CDR3 covers 11 residues. The germline V gene encodes CDR1 LNHDA and CDR2 SQIVND (reference sequence). V dropped 6 bases and J dropped 2 bases, with 1 base sitting between them. Time point meaning: week 23, last vaccination. What each vaccine dose contained was 300 ug of mutant IDH1 20-mer peptide, accompanied by topical imiquimod. The rearrangement joins TRBV19 to TRBJ2-2; no firm D call. The input for sequencing was PBMCs, taken from a glioma patient whose treatment included an IDH1 peptide vaccine. The TCR comes from a middle-aged man with glioma. The CDR3 bases are TGTGCCAGTAGCAACACCGGGGAGCTGTTTTTT. Residues: CASSNTGELFF.